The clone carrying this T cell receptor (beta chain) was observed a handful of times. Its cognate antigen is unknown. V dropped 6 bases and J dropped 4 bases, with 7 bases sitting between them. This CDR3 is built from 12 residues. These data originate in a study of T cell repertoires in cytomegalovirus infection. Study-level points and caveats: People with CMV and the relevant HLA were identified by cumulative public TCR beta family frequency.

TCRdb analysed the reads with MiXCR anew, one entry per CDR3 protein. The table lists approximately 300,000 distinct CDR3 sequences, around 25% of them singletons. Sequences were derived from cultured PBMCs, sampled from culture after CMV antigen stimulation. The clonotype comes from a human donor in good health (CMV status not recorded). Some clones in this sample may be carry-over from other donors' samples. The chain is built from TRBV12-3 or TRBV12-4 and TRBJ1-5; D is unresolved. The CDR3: CASRQQNQPQHF. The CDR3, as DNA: TGTGCCAGCAGGCAGCAAAATCAGCCCCAGCATTTT.